This TCR beta chain appears in the sequencing data of a study of identical twins. This clonotype was seen ten or more times. Its antigen remains unknown. TCRdb re-analysed the 5' RACE reads in MiXCR, keeping a single row per CDR3 protein. The data contain hundreds of thousands of distinct CDR3 sequences, about 7.1% of them singletons. This CDR3 is built from 14 residues. The germline V and J ends were trimmed by 4 bases and 4 bases, with 13 bases remaining between them. CDR1 is SGHRS, CDR2 YFSETQ, per germline. Regarding the study as a whole: Instead of following the same donors, the conclusions were based on cross-sectional statistical analysis. Out-of-frame TCR alpha sharing observed in monozygotic twins exceeded model estimates. The authors noted that invariant MAIT and iNKT cells could partly confound zero-insertion analyses.

The sample also formed part of further work on yellow fever vaccine responses in identical twins.

This chain connects TRBV5-1 to TRBJ2-3, with D maybe TRBD2 (6 bases). This receptor was identified in a woman between 18 and 29 years old in good health. Sequences were obtained from PBMCs. The CDR3 coding sequence is TGCGCCAGCAGCCCAGGGACTGTTGCAGATACGCAGTATTTT. It yields the protein CASSPGTVADTQYF.